This T cell receptor beta chain was found in a study of T cells in Graves' hyperthyroidism and ophthalmopathy. This clonotype has just a few counts. Its antigen is undetermined. The TCR beta CDR3 regions underwent amplification using RNA transcripts as the source. HTBI primers drove first-round RT-PCR of the TCR CDR3. TCRdb used MiXCR to reprocess the multiplex PCR reads, holding one entry per CDR3 protein. The sample lists around 490,000 distinct CDR3 sequences, approximately 20% occurring once. The study excluded patients with uncontrolled infection, other autoimmune disease, pregnancy or lactation. Study results and caveats: Most expanded thyroid clonotypes above 0.001 also appeared in blood.

V lost 1 base to trimming and J lost 7 bases; unmatched junction nucleotides: 10. This CDR3 is built from 16 residues. Germline loops: CDR1 SGHRS, CDR2 YFSETQ. The chain has TRBV5-1 and TRBJ2-2, with TRBD2 matching over 7 bases. Material: blood. This TCR came from a man aged 35 to 55 with Graves' ophthalmopathy. CDR3 coding DNA: TGCGCCAGCAGCTTGCGGCGGGAGCTCGGTGGCGGGGAGCTGTTTTTT. This gives the protein CASSLRRELGGGELFF.